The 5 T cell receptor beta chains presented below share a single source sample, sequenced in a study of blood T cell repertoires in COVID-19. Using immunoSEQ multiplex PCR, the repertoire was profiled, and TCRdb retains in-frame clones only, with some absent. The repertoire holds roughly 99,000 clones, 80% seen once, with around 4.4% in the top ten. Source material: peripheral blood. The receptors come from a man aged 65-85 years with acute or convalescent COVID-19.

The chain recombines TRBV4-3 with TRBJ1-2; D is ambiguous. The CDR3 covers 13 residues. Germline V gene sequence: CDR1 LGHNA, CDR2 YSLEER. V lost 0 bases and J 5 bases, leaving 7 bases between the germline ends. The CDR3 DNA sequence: TGCGCCAGCAGCCAAGAACTTTGGTATGGCTACACCTTC. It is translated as CASSQELWYGYTF.

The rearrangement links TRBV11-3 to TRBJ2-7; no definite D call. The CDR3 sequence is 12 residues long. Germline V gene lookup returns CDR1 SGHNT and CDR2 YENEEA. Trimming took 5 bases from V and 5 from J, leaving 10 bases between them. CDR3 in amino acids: CASSHRDHEQYF. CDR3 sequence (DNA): TGTGCCAGCAGCCACAGAGATCACGAGCAGTACTTC.

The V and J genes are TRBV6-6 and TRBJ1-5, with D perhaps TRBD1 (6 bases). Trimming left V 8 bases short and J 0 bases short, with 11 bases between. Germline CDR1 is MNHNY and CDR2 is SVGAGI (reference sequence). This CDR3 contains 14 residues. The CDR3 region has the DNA TGTGCCAGCGACAGGAGAGATAGCAATCAGCCCCAGCATTTT. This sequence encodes CASDRRDSNQPQHF.

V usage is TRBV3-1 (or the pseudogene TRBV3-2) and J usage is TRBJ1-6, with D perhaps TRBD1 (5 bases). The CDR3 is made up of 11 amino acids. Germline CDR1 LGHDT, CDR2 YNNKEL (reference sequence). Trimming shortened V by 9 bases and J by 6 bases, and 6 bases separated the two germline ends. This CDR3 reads CASQGNSPLHF. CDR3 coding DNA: TGTGCCAGTCAGGGTAATTCACCCCTCCACTTT.

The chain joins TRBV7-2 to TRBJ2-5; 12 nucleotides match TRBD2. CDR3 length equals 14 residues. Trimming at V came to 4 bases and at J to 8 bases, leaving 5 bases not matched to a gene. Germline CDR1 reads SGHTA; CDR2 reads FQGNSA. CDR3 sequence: CASSSSSGGATQYF. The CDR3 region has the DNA TGTGCCAGCAGCTCGTCTAGCGGGGGGGCCACCCAGTACTTC. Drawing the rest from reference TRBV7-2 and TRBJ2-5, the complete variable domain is GAGVSQSPSNKVTEKGKDVELRCDPISGHTALYWYRQSLGQGLEFLIYFQGNSAPDKSGLPSDRFSAERTGGSVSTLTIQRTQQEDSAVYLCASSSSSGGATQYFGPGTRLLVL.